Listed below are T cell receptor beta chains from one sample, sequenced in a study of T cells after yellow fever vaccination. TCRdb processed the 5' RACE reads anew with MiXCR; each CDR3 protein has one entry. This repertoire shows over 300,000 distinct CDR3 sequences, roughly 3.5% found once; its top ten account for 23%. The sample consisted of PBMCs, taken on the day of the yellow fever booster vaccination. The source of these receptors is a man between 18 and 29 years old who received the YFV17D yellow fever vaccine. The CDR3 runs from the conserved cysteine through the conserved F or W. The D gene is left open where the match is weak. Part of the rows lack a size; the others show once, few, many or a class for expanded clones.

V: TRBV7-2
D: NA
size: NA
J: TRBJ2-3
length: 16
CDR3: CASSLVPGARVDTQYF
DNA: TGTGCCAGCAGCTTAGTACCGGGGGCCCGGGTAGATACGCAGTATTTT

V: TRBV5-1
D: NA
size: many
J: TRBJ2-7
length: 14
CDR3: CASSLDGKSYEQYF
DNA: TGCGCCAGCAGTCTGGACGGAAAATCCTACGAGCAGTACTTC

V: TRBV18
D: NA
size: many
J: TRBJ2-4
length: 14
CDR3: CASSPDRAKNIQYF
DNA: TGTGCCAGCTCACCAGACAGGGCCAAAAACATTCAGTACTTC

V: TRBV5-1
D: TRBD1
size: many
J: TRBJ2-7
length: 15
CDR3: CASSLLGQASSEQYF
DNA: TGCGCCAGCAGCCTACTCGGACAGGCCTCGTCAGAGCAGTACTTC

V: TRBV19
D: TRBD1
size: NA
J: TRBJ2-3
length: 16
CDR3: CASSKGTTGGSDTQYF
DNA: TGTGCCAGTAGTAAGGGGACGACAGGGGGATCAGATACGCAGTATTTT

V: TRBV20-1
D: NA
size: few
J: TRBJ1-1
length: 14
CDR3: CSASKPTTNTEAFF
DNA: TGCAGTGCTAGCAAGCCCACCACGAACACTGAAGCTTTCTTT

V: TRBV7-3
D: NA
size: many
J: TRBJ2-3
length: 13
CDR3: CASSEQGTDTQYF
DNA: TGTGCCAGCAGCGAACAGGGAACAGATACGCAGTATTTT

V: TRBV12-3/TRBV12-4
D: NA
size: many
J: TRBJ2-7
length: 13
CDR3: CASSLGTSYEQYF
DNA: TGTGCCAGCAGTTTGGGTACCTCCTACGAGCAGTACTTC

V: TRBV6-6
D: TRBD1
size: many
J: TRBJ2-1
length: 15
CDR3: CASRLTDRAYNEQFF
DNA: TGTGCCAGCAGACTAACGGACAGGGCCTACAATGAGCAGTTCTTC

V: TRBV5-1
D: TRBD2
size: many
J: TRBJ2-5
length: 15
CDR3: CASSIGLAGAETQYF
DNA: TGCGCCAGCAGCATTGGACTAGCGGGGGCAGAGACCCAGTACTTC

V: TRBV12-3/TRBV12-4
D: NA
size: many
J: TRBJ2-3
length: 14
CDR3: CASSFRARGDTQYF
DNA: TGTGCCAGCAGTTTCAGGGCTCGCGGGGATACGCAGTATTTT

V: TRBV7-9
D: NA
size: NA
J: TRBJ1-6
length: 14
CDR3: CASRGGTFHSPLHF
DNA: TGTGCCAGCAGGGGAGGGACTTTCCATTCACCCCTCCACTTT

V: TRBV6-5
D: TRBD2
size: NA
J: TRBJ2-1
length: 15
CDR3: CASNSASGTPHEQFF
DNA: TGTGCCAGCAATTCAGCTAGCGGAACCCCACATGAGCAGTTCTTC

V: TRBV6-1
D: TRBD2
size: few
J: TRBJ2-1
length: 19
CDR3: CASSPWGLAGGGSYNEQFF
DNA: TGTGCCAGCAGCCCCTGGGGACTAGCGGGGGGCGGCTCCTACAATGAGCAGTTCTTC

V: TRBV9
D: TRBD2
size: many
J: TRBJ2-3
length: 16
CDR3: CASSAGLAGSGVTQYF
DNA: TGTGCCAGCAGCGCCGGACTAGCGGGGTCCGGGGTTACGCAGTATTTT

V: TRBV5-4
D: NA
size: few
J: TRBJ2-5
length: 15
CDR3: CASSPPGGAEETQYF
DNA: TGTGCCAGCAGCCCCCCGGGTGGAGCAGAAGAGACCCAGTACTTC

V: TRBV6-4
D: NA
size: NA
J: TRBJ2-1
length: 13
CDR3: CASSEDNVNEQFF
DNA: TGTGCCAGCAGTGAGGACAACGTAAATGAGCAGTTCTTC

V: TRBV4-1
D: TRBD1
size: NA
J: TRBJ1-5
length: 15
CDR3: CASSSTGANTQPQHF
DNA: TGCGCCAGCAGCTCAACAGGGGCGAATACCCAGCCCCAGCATTTT

V: TRBV18
D: NA
size: many
J: TRBJ2-1
length: 16
CDR3: CASSPSTISSYNEQFF
DNA: TGTGCCAGCTCACCAAGTACTATCAGCTCCTACAATGAGCAGTTCTTC

V: TRBV20-1
D: TRBD2
size: many
J: TRBJ2-3
length: 13
CDR3: CSAIAGGRDTQYF
DNA: TGCAGTGCTATAGCGGGGGGGAGAGATACGCAGTATTTT

V: TRBV6-5
D: TRBD1
size: many
J: TRBJ2-2
length: 16
CDR3: CASSSPGQGDTGELFF
DNA: TGTGCCAGCAGTTCACCGGGACAGGGTGACACCGGGGAGCTGTTTTTT

V: TRBV28
D: NA
size: many
J: TRBJ1-3
length: 13
CDR3: CASSQQGGNTIYF
DNA: TGTGCCAGCAGTCAGCAGGGAGGAAACACCATATATTTT

V: TRBV5-1
D: TRBD2
size: many
J: TRBJ2-7
length: 19
CDR3: CASSVLPSGGAEGSYEQYF
DNA: TGCGCCAGCAGCGTACTGCCTAGCGGGGGGGCCGAGGGTTCCTACGAGCAGTACTTC

V: TRBV5-6
D: NA
size: NA
J: TRBJ1-5
length: 16
CDR3: CASSLSAGTPDQPQHF
DNA: TGTGCCAGCAGCTTGTCCGCCGGGACACCAGATCAGCCCCAGCATTTT

V: TRBV7-8
D: TRBD1
size: few
J: TRBJ1-2
length: 14
CDR3: CASSSDRGGWGYTF
DNA: TGTGCCAGCAGCTCCGACAGGGGTGGATGGGGCTACACCTTC

V: TRBV5-5
D: TRBD2
size: few
J: TRBJ2-1
length: 18
CDR3: CASSSYWTSGGASSEQFF
DNA: TGTGCCAGCAGCTCCTACTGGACTAGCGGGGGGGCCAGCAGTGAGCAGTTCTTC

V: TRBV6-2/TRBV6-3
D: NA
size: many
J: TRBJ1-2
length: 14
CDR3: CASSSPPWGYGYTF
DNA: TGTGCCAGCAGCTCCCCCCCGTGGGGTTATGGCTACACCTTC

V: TRBV7-2
D: TRBD1
size: many
J: TRBJ2-6
length: 16
CDR3: CASSAGTGAGANVLTF
DNA: TGTGCCAGCAGCGCCGGCACAGGGGCTGGGGCCAACGTCCTGACTTTC

V: TRBV5-1
D: NA
size: NA
J: TRBJ1-4
length: 16
CDR3: CASSSVLQGVSEKLFF
DNA: TGCGCCAGCAGCTCGGTCCTACAGGGCGTAAGCGAAAAACTGTTTTTT

V: TRBV14
D: NA
size: many
J: TRBJ2-3
length: 13
CDR3: CASTLLGTDTQYF
DNA: TGTGCCAGCACCCTTTTGGGGACAGATACGCAGTATTTT

V: TRBV12-3/TRBV12-4
D: NA
size: many
J: TRBJ1-1
length: 13
CDR3: CASSFSQSTGAFF
DNA: TGTGCCAGCAGCTTCTCGCAATCCACCGGGGCTTTCTTT

V: TRBV6-5
D: TRBD2
size: many
J: TRBJ2-3
length: 15
CDR3: CASRGTSGLTDTQYF
DNA: TGTGCCAGCAGAGGGACTAGCGGACTCACAGATACGCAGTATTTT

V: TRBV7-2
D: NA
size: few
J: TRBJ1-6
length: 14
CDR3: CASSMGGAHSPLHF
DNA: TGTGCCAGCAGCATGGGAGGGGCACATTCACCCCTCCACTTT

V: TRBV7-2
D: TRBD2
size: many
J: TRBJ2-3
length: 16
CDR3: CASSFQAGAATDTQYF
DNA: TGTGCCAGCAGCTTCCAAGCGGGGGCCGCCACAGATACGCAGTATTTT

V: TRBV4-1
D: TRBD1
size: NA
J: TRBJ1-6
length: 17
CDR3: CASSQANSGQGISPLHF
DNA: TGCGCCAGCAGCCAAGCAAATTCCGGACAGGGGATTTCACCCCTCCACTTT

V: TRBV28
D: TRBD2
size: many
J: TRBJ2-3
length: 13
CDR3: CATFLAATDTQYF
DNA: TGTGCCACCTTTCTAGCGGCCACAGATACGCAGTATTTT

V: TRBV21-1
D: NA
size: few
J: TRBJ2-7
length: 16
CDR3: CASSEAGTEDSYEQYF
DNA: TGTGCCAGCAGCGAAGCCGGGACTGAAGACTCCTACGAGCAGTACTTC

V: TRBV12-3/TRBV12-4
D: NA
size: few
J: TRBJ1-6
length: 15
CDR3: CASTEGGAGNSPLHF
DNA: TGTGCCAGCACCGAAGGGGGAGCGGGGAATTCACCCCTCCACTTT

V: TRBV5-1
D: NA
size: many
J: TRBJ2-1
length: 13
CDR3: CASSLLGANEQFF
DNA: TGCGCCAGCAGCTTGTTGGGGGCCAATGAGCAGTTCTTC

V: TRBV5-1
D: TRBD2
size: many
J: TRBJ2-1
length: 19
CDR3: CASSFRTSGGSSSYNEQFF
DNA: TGCGCCAGCAGCTTCAGGACTAGCGGGGGGTCGAGCTCCTACAATGAGCAGTTCTTC